These 24 T cell receptor beta chains were all obtained from the same sample, sequenced in a study of human T cells and chemical hapten exposure. TCRdb processed the RACE reads anew with MiXCR; each CDR3 protein has one entry. This table holds 150,000 to 200,000 distinct CDR3 sequences, about 14% found once. Time point meaning: patch test 1, 2 weeks after DPC sensitization. Specified treatment: therapeutic diphenylcyclopropenone sensitization with weekly scalp DPC. Here the sequenced sample was whole blood, taken in connection with sensitization to the hapten diphenylcyclopropenone (DPC). These receptors came from a woman aged 25 to 39 with alopecia areata. Some clones in this sample may be carry-over from other donors' samples.

This clonotype was seen a handful of times. This chain joins TRBV28 and TRBJ1-2, with D tentatively TRBD1 (6 bases). Germline loops: CDR1 MDHEN, CDR2 SYDVKM. V dropped 6 bases and J dropped 4 bases, with 21 bases sitting between them. The CDR3 spans 16 residues. CDR3 sequence reads: CASSLGGGHPTYGYTF. The CDR3 DNA sequence: TGTGCCAGCAGCTTAGGGGGTGGACACCCGACCTATGGCTACACCTTC.

This clonotype was recorded only once. The rearrangement joins TRBV5-1 to TRBJ2-7; 8 bases map to TRBD1. With V trimmed by 4 bases and J by 2 bases, 5 bases remained unmatched. CDR1 is SGHRS and CDR2 is YFSETQ in the germline V gene. The CDR3 covers 14 residues. CDR3 loop: CASSIGQGTYEQYF. DNA for the CDR3: TGCGCCAGCAGCATCGGACAGGGTACCTACGAGCAGTACTTC. Based on the CDR3 plus reference TRBV5-1 and TRBJ2-7, the full variable domain is KAGVTQTPRYLIKTRGQQVTLSCSPISGHRSVSWYQQTPGQGLQFLFEYFSETQRNKGNFPGRFSGRQFSNSRSEMNVSTLELGDSALYLCASSIGQGTYEQYFGPGTRLTVT.

This clonotype has just a few counts. J is TRBJ1-5 and V is TRBV2; the D is unclear. With 6 bases removed from V and 2 bases from J, the gap between germline ends came to 2 bases. There are 11 residues in the CDR3. The germline CDR1 and CDR2 sequences are SNHLY and FYNNEI. CDR3 region: CASRGNQPQHF. The DNA for the CDR3 is TGTGCCAGCAGGGGCAATCAGCCCCAGCATTTT.

The sample holds a few counts of this clonotype. This chain uses TRBV9 with TRBJ1-2; 9 positions agree with TRBD1. CDR1 is SGDLS and CDR2 is YYNGEE in the germline V gene. The CDR3 contains 14 residues. V lost 2 bases, J lost 7 bases, and 6 bases stayed unmatched. The CDR3 spells CASSVEQGALGYTF. The CDR3 DNA is TGTGCCAGCAGCGTTGAACAGGGGGCGCTTGGCTACACCTTC.

The genes are TRBV3-1 and TRBJ2-1, with 14 nucleotides matching TRBD2. Germline V lookup: CDR1 LGHDT, CDR2 YNNKEL (reference sequence). V shed 2 bases and J 5 bases; nucleotides not matched to a gene: 11. CDR3 length equals 19 residues. The DNA for the CDR3 is TGTGCCAGCAGCCAATTCTTTTTTAGGACTAGCGGGGGGAACAATGAGCAGTTCTTC. Translated, it gives CASSQFFFRTSGGNNEQFF.

The chain is built from TRBV6-6 and TRBJ2-3; D unclear. Trimming took 4 bases from V and 6 from J, leaving 20 bases between them. The germline V gene encodes CDR1 MNHNY and CDR2 SVGAGI (reference sequence). This CDR3 spans 16 amino acids. CDR3 DNA: TGTGCCAGCAGTTCCGCGCCAGGTTCTTGGATGGATACGCAGTATTTT. Protein: CASSSAPGSWMDTQYF.

The chain carries TRBV6-2 or TRBV6-3 and TRBJ1-5; D gene unclear. This CDR3 region has 15 residues. Germline CDR1 is MNHEY and CDR2 is SVGEGT. The germline V and J ends were trimmed by 0 bases and 5 bases, with 11 bases remaining between them. In DNA form, the CDR3 reads TGTGCCAGCAGTTACTCGCAGGATTGGCATCAGCCCCAGCATTTT. Translating gives CASSYSQDWHQPQHF.

This clonotype was seen a few times. The V call is TRBV28, the J call TRBJ2-7; 10 nucleotides match TRBD1. V trimming: 7 bases; J trimming: 2 bases; junction bases outside the gene matches: 5. This CDR3 is built from 14 residues. The germline V gene encodes CDR1 MDHEN and CDR2 SYDVKM. The CDR3 loop reads CASTQGQGPYEQYF. CDR3 sequence (DNA): TGTGCCAGCACCCAGGGACAGGGGCCCTACGAGCAGTACTTC. The variable domain in full, completed from reference TRBV28 and TRBJ2-7, reads DVKVTQSSRYLVKRTGEKVFLECVQDMDHENMFWYRQDPGLGLRLIYFSYDVKMKEKGDIPEGYSVSREKKERFSLILESASTNQTSMYLCASTQGQGPYEQYFGPGTRLTVT.

This chain links TRBV6-4 with TRBJ2-1; no definite D call. The CDR3 loop spans 18 amino acids. V was cut by 8 bases and J by 0 bases, with 23 bases left in between. The V gene's germline CDR1 is MRHNA and CDR2 SNTAGT. This CDR3 is CASSESLKWKSSYNEQFF. For the CDR3, the DNA is TGTGCCAGCTCAGAATCCCTTAAGTGGAAGAGCTCCTACAATGAGCAGTTCTTC.

The CDR3 loop is CASTTEAAGGSYTQYF. In DNA, the CDR3 is TGTGCCAGCACCACGGAGGCGGCGGGAGGGTCTTATACGCAGTATTTT. This chain uses TRBV28 with TRBJ2-3, with TRBD2 matching 9 bases. The germline V gene encodes CDR1 MDHEN and CDR2 SYDVKM. CDR3 length equals 16 residues. The V segment lost 7 bases and the J segment 7 bases; nucleotides outside the gene matches: 15.

This clonotype was found a few times. The rearrangement uses TRBV12-3 or TRBV12-4 and TRBJ1-4; D is perhaps TRBD1 (5 bases). This CDR3 is 18 amino acids long. The ends were cut back, 5 bases at V and 0 bases at J, with 19 bases in the middle. The CDR3 bases are TGTGCCAGCAGTCTCGGCCTCCGGTCAGGGACAACTAATGAAAAACTGTTTTTT. As protein: CASSLGLRSGTTNEKLFF.

The rearrangement joins TRBV29-1 to TRBJ1-1; D gene uncertain. Germline loops: CDR1 SQVTM, CDR2 ANQGSEA. The CDR3 has 12 amino acids. Trimming shortened V by 2 bases and J by 1 base, and 5 bases separated the two germline ends. The CDR3 loop reads CSVEQQNTEAFF. CDR3 nucleotides: TGCAGCGTTGAACAGCAGAACACTGAAGCTTTCTTT.

This clonotype was seen a handful of times. The chain recombines TRBV13 with TRBJ2-7; no clear D gene. Germline-derived CDR1 and CDR2 are PRHDT and FYEKMQ (reference sequence). Trimming shortened V by 5 bases and J by 2 bases, and 10 bases separated the two germline ends. The CDR3 is 13 amino acids. CDR3 loop: CASSLDNTYEQYF. The CDR3 nucleotides are TGTGCCAGCAGCCTTGACAATACCTACGAGCAGTACTTC. The variable domain in full, completed from reference TRBV13 and TRBJ2-7, reads AAGVIQSPRHLIKEKRETATLKCYPIPRHDTVYWYQQGPGQDPQFLISFYEKMQSDKGSIPDRFSAQQFSDYHSELNMSSLELGDSALYFCASSLDNTYEQYFGPGTRLTVT.

The V gene is TRBV4-3, the J gene TRBJ1-2, with a weak D call TRBD1 (6 bases). Trimming cost V 0 bases and J 10 bases, with 18 bases left between them. The CDR3 loop spans 15 amino acids. Germline V CDR1 and CDR2: LGHNA, YSLEER. This chain's CDR3 is CASSQDPRRGGDYTF. Here the CDR3 DNA reads TGCGCCAGCAGCCAAGATCCCCGGAGAGGGGGAGACTACACCTTC.

The rearrangement uses TRBV5-1 and TRBJ1-4; D call uncertain. The CDR3 has 13 residues. Germline V CDR1 and CDR2: SGHRS, YFSETQ. With 1 base removed from V and 8 bases from J, the gap between germline ends came to 9 bases. The CDR3 DNA reads as TGCGCCAGCAGCTTGAGGGAGGGCGAAAAACTGTTTTTT. Translation gives CASSLREGEKLFF.

This clonotype was seen only a few times. The chain has TRBV20-1 and TRBJ1-6, with D hard to call. This CDR3 contains 13 residues. Germline V gives CDR1 DFQATT, CDR2 SNEGSKA (reference sequence). Trimming took off 1 base at V and 8 bases at J, with 9 bases between the two ends. CDR3 in amino acids: CSARADGHSPLHF. The CDR3 DNA reads TGCAGTGCTAGAGCGGACGGTCATTCACCCCTCCACTTT.

V gene TRBV29-1 combines with J gene TRBJ2-1, with 13 bases identical to TRBD2. The germline CDR1 and CDR2 sequences are SQVTM and ANQGSEA. Germline trimming cut 7 bases from V and 6 bases from J; bases unmatched to any gene: 6. The CDR3 sequence is 14 residues long. This chain's CDR3 is CSAPGTSGVNEQFF. The DNA for the CDR3 is TGCAGCGCCCCCGGGACTAGCGGGGTCAATGAGCAGTTCTTC.

The chain has TRBV9 and TRBJ1-1; D ambiguous. CDR1 and CDR2 (germline): SGDLS, YYNGEE. With 0 bases removed from V and 1 base from J, the gap between germline ends came to 4 bases. The CDR3 is made up of 13 amino acids. The CDR3 loop reads CASSVEWNTEAFF. CDR3 DNA sequence: TGTGCCAGCAGCGTAGAGTGGAACACTGAAGCTTTCTTT.

This clonotype was seen a handful of times. V gene TRBV7-6 combines with J gene TRBJ2-1; TRBD2 matches at 9 bases. The CDR3 sequence is 15 residues long. CDR1 and CDR2 (germline): SGHVS, FNYEAQ. Losses at the gene ends were 1 base for V and 5 bases for J; bases not matched to a gene: 3. In DNA, the CDR3 is TGTGCCAGCAGCTTAGGGACTAGCGCCCACAATGAGCAGTTCTTC. Translating it yields CASSLGTSAHNEQFF. The variable domain in full, completed from reference TRBV7-6 and TRBJ2-1, reads GAGVSQSPRYKVTKRGQDVALRCDPISGHVSLYWYRQALGQGPEFLTYFNYEAQQDKSGLPNDRFSAERPEGSISTLTIQRTEQRDSAMYRCASSLGTSAHNEQFFGPGTRLTVL.

V usage is TRBV6-6 and J usage is TRBJ2-7; D assignment may be TRBD1 or TRBD2 (6 bases each). V was clipped by 0 bases and J by 2 bases, with 14 bases between them. This CDR3 contains 16 residues. Germline lookup yields CDR1 MNHNY and CDR2 SVGAGI (reference sequence). The CDR3, as DNA: TGTGCCAGCAGTTACTCGAAGGGGGGCGGAACCTACGAGCAGTACTTC. Its translation: CASSYSKGGGTYEQYF.

The gene calls are TRBV20-1 and TRBJ1-6; D may be TRBD1 (6 bases). The V and J ends lost 5 bases and 0 bases respectively, with 17 bases between them. The V gene's germline CDR1 is DFQATT and CDR2 SNEGSKA (reference sequence). This CDR3 region has 17 residues. DNA for the CDR3: TGCAGTGCTCCTACAGGGCCTCCGGGCTCCTATAATTCACCCCTCCACTTT. Residues: CSAPTGPPGSYNSPLHF.

This clonotype has a handful of counts. The rearrangement joins TRBV14 to TRBJ2-1, with D unclear. V was cut by 3 bases and J by 2 bases, with 11 bases left in between. The CDR3 covers 15 residues. Germline-derived CDR1 and CDR2 are SGHDN and FVKESK. The CDR3 loop reads CASSQKGSPYNEQFF. Written as DNA, the CDR3 is TGTGCCAGCAGCCAGAAGGGTAGCCCCTACAATGAGCAGTTCTTC.

This clonotype appeared a single time. This chain joins TRBV6-1 and TRBJ2-3, with D perhaps being TRBD1 or TRBD2 (6 bases each). V was cut by 2 bases and J by 3 bases, with 12 bases left in between. Germline values: CDR1 MNHNS, CDR2 SASEGT. The CDR3 is 15 amino acids. This CDR3 reads CASSERRGWTDTQYF. DNA for the CDR3: TGTGCCAGCAGTGAAAGGAGGGGGTGGACAGATACGCAGTATTTT.

The chain carries TRBV5-1 and TRBJ1-1, with a possible D match to TRBD1 (6 bases). This CDR3 region has 14 residues. Trimming removed 6 bases from V and 2 bases from J, with 14 bases in between. Germline V gene lookup returns CDR1 SGHRS and CDR2 YFSETQ. The CDR3 DNA reads as TGCGCCAGCAACCTGGGGGCGGCTAACACTGAAGCTTTCTTT. This gives the protein CASNLGAANTEAFF.